This is a list of T cell receptor beta chains from one sample in a study of CD8 T cells in ankylosing spondylitis. TCRdb re-derived calls from the 5' RACE reads in MiXCR, one entry per CDR3 protein. The repertoire consists of some 180,000 distinct CDR3 sequences, with about 18% occurring once and the leading ten covering around 4%. Input material: blood, either unsorted or a sorted T cell fraction (not recorded which). Receptors originate from a male donor aged 10 to 30 with ankylosing spondylitis or in good health (not recorded which). CDR3s include the opening cysteine and the closing phenylalanine or tryptophan. Clone size is shown for a subset of rows, as once, few, many or a class of expanded clone.

size: many; V: TRBV27; J: TRBJ2-3; CDR3: CASSSATPGLYTQYF
size: many; V: TRBV5-1; J: TRBJ2-1; CDR3: CASSSDSLSYEQFF
size: many; V: TRBV4-2; J: TRBJ2-7; CDR3: CASSQDELGQGATYEQYF
size: many; V: TRBV10-1; J: TRBJ2-2; CDR3: CASSPKWTGELFF
size: many; V: TRBV7-9; J: TRBJ2-5; CDR3: CASSIQGQETQYF
size: many; V: TRBV20-1; J: TRBJ1-2; CDR3: CSAHRGRDGYTF
size: many; V: TRBV19; J: TRBJ2-1; CDR3: CASTLRAVAGDNEQFF
size: -; V: TRBV27; J: TRBJ2-1; CDR3: CASPDRVQPYNEQFF
size: many; V: TRBV20-1; J: TRBJ2-7; CDR3: CSARSPFGGVSYEQYF
size: many; V: TRBV7-2; J: TRBJ2-3; CDR3: CASSLRSGRATDTQYF
size: -; V: TRBV7-2; J: TRBJ1-4; CDR3: CASMDGADEKLFF
size: few; V: TRBV27; J: TRBJ2-3; CDR3: CASSLTASGAPTDTQYF